This T cell receptor (beta chain) was captured in a study of beta chain features in type 1 diabetes. The CDR3 has 15 residues. V dropped 0 bases and J dropped 2 bases, with 9 bases sitting between them. Per the germline V gene, CDR1 is SGDLS and CDR2 is YYNGEE. All of the isolated RNA was reverse transcribed, so expressed TCRB transcripts were sequenced. TCRdb's table, derived via immunoSEQ multiplex PCR, lists solely in-frame clones and lacks some. The sample yields about 660,000 clones, more than 13% seen once. As to this clone: Its antigen remains unknown.

Sorted CD4+ subsets: naive, central memory, regulatory, stem cell-like memory (CD45RO/CCR7/CD25/CD127/CD95/CD27 panel). Points from the study as a whole: Type 1 diabetes patients showed a moderate but significant shortening of TCRB CDR3s in all four CD4+ subsets.

V and J are TRBV9 and TRBJ2-4; D ambiguous. Sample: naive CD4+ T cells from blood. This clonotype originated in a man aged 18 to 29 with type 1 diabetes. The CDR3 is CASSVDGITKNIQYF. CDR3 DNA: TGTGCCAGCAGCGTAGACGGTATCACCAAAAACATTCAGTACTTC.